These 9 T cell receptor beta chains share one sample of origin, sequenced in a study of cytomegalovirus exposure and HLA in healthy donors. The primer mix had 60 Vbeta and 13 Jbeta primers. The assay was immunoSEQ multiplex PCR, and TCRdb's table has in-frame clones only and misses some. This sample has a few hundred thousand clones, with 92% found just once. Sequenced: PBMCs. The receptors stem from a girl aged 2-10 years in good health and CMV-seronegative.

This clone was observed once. CDR3 DNA: TGCGCCAGCAGTCCCGTAGCGGGAGTCTCTGGGGCCAACGTCCTGACTTTC. It yields the protein CASSPVAGVSGANVLTF. This chain links TRBV5-1 with TRBJ2-6; 9 nucleotides align to TRBD2. V was clipped by 5 bases and J by 0 bases; unmatched bases: 6. CDR3 size: 17 residues. Germline assignment: CDR1 SGHRS and CDR2 YFSETQ.

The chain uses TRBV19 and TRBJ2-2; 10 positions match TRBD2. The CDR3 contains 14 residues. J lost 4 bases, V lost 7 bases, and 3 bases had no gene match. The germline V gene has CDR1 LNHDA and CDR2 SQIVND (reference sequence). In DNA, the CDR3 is TGTGCCAGTATGGGACTAGCGCGCACCGGGGAGCTGTTTTTT. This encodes CASMGLARTGELFF. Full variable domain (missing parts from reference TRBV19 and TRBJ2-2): DGGITQSPKYLFRKEGQNVTLSCEQNLNHDAMYWYRQDPGQGLRLIYYSQIVNDFQKGDIAEGYSVSREKKESFPLTVTSAQKNPTAFYLCASMGLARTGELFFGEGSRLTVL.

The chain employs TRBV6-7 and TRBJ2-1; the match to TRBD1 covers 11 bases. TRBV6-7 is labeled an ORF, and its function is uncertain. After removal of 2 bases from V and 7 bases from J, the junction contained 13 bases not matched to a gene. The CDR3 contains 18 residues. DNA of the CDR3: TGTGCCAGCAGTTACCGCCAGGACAGGGGGCAAAGGGGTAATGAGCAGTTCTTC. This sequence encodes CASSYRQDRGQRGNEQFF.

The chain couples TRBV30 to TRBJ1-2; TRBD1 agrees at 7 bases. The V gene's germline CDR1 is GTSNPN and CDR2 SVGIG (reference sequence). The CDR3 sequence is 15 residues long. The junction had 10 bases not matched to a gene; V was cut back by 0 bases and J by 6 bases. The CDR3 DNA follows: TGTGCCTGGAGTGTACTCCTGACAGGGTCACATGGCTACACCTTC. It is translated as CAWSVLLTGSHGYTF.

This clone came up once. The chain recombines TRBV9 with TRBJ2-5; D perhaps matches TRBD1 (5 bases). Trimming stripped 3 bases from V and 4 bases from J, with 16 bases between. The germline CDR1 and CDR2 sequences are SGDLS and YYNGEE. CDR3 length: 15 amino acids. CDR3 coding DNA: TGTGCCAGCAGCGGACCCAGGGTTTTAGGAGAGACCCAGTACTTC. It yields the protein CASSGPRVLGETQYF.

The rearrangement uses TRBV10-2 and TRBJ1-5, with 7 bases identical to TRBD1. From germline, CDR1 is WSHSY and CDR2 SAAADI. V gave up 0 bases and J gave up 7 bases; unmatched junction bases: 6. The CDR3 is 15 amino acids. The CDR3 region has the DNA TGCGCCAGCAGTGAGTCGGAGGGGGCAGGACAGCCCCAGCATTTT. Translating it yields CASSESEGAGQPQHF.

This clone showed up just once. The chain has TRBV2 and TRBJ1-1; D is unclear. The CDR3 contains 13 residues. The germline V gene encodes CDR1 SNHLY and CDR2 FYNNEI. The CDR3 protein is CVFRRTQPPEAFF. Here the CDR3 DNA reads TGTGTTTTTCGACGGACTCAGCCTCCTGAAGCTTTCTTT.

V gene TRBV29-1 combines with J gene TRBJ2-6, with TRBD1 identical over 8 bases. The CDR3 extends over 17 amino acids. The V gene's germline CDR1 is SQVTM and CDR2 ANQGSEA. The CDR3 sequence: CTGDKGTGRFGANVLTF. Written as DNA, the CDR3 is TGCACCGGGGACAAGGGGACAGGTCGCTTTGGGGCCAACGTCCTGACTTTC.

CDR3 sequence (DNA): TGTGCCAGCAAAACCGGGATCCTACACAATGAGCAGTTCTTC. It is translated as CASKTGILHNEQFF. This chain joins TRBV6-1 and TRBJ2-1, with D possibly being TRBD2 (5 bases). Germline CDR1 reads MNHNS; CDR2 reads SASEGT. This CDR3 spans 14 amino acids. V was pared by 7 bases and J by 5 bases, with 15 bases between.